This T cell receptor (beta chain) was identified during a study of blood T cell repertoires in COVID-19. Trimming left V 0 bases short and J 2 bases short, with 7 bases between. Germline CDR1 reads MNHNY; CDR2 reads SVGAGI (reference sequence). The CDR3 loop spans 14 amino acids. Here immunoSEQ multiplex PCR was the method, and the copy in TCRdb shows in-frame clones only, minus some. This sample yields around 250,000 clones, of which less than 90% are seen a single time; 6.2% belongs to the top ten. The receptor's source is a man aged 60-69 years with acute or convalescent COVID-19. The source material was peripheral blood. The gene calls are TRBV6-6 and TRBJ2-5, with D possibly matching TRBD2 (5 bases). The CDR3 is CASSYSGNQETQYF. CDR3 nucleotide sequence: TGTGCCAGCAGTTACTCCGGGAATCAAGAGACCCAGTACTTC.